This TCR beta chain was profiled in a study of OX40 agonist ivuxolimab in advanced cancers. CDR3 length equals 15 residues. In germline, CDR1 is MNHNS, CDR2 SASEGT. The V segment lost 7 bases and the J segment 0 bases; nucleotides outside the gene matches: 5. The table came from immunoSEQ multiplex PCR; TCRdb's copy has only in-frame clones and leaves some out. Of tens of thousands of clones in the sample, approximately 90% were seen once. Regarding this clone: Its cognate antigen is unknown.

Whole-study results and caveats: Some nonresponders likewise displayed low normalized T-cell clonal expansion.

The genes are TRBV6-1 and TRBJ2-7; 11 bases match TRBD2. This TCR came from an adult with an advanced solid tumor such as melanoma, head and neck, liver or kidney cancer. The sample consisted of CD4+ or CD8+ T cells sorted from blood, taken in a trial of the OX40 agonist ivuxolimab. The CDR3 DNA follows: TGTGCCAGCAACCCGGGACTAGCGGCCTCCTACGAGCAGTACTTC. Its translation: CASNPGLAASYEQYF.